The 18 T cell receptor beta chains reported below all come from one sample, sequenced in a study of Tregs in tolerant kidney transplant recipients. TCRdb's table, derived via immunoSEQ multiplex PCR, lists solely in-frame clones and lacks some. The sample has over 60,000 clones; around 90% are singletons. Sequencing was performed on CD4+ T cells from blood, taken before the transplant. These receptors were obtained from a human donor who received a combined kidney and bone marrow transplant.

J is TRBJ1-1 and V is TRBV6-6; 7 positions agree with TRBD1. V shed 5 bases, J shed 4 bases, and the junction held 10 bases outside the gene matches. The CDR3 contains 15 residues. The germline CDR1 and CDR2 sequences are MNHNY and SVGAGI (reference sequence). The CDR3 region is CASSNRGPWGTEAFF. CDR3 sequence (DNA): TGTGCCAGCAGTAACAGGGGCCCTTGGGGCACTGAAGCTTTCTTT.

V is TRBV28 and J is TRBJ2-7, with D possibly being TRBD1 (6 bases). V lost 6 bases, J lost 1 base, and 16 bases lay in between. The CDR3 has 15 amino acids. Germline values: CDR1 MDHEN, CDR2 SYDVKM. This CDR3 reads CASSLSGTSSYEQYF. The DNA for the CDR3 is TGTGCCAGCAGCCTATCCGGGACAAGTTCCTACGAGCAGTACTTC.

In DNA form, the CDR3 reads TGTGCCAGCACCCCGGGACAGGGCTTCACAGATACGCAGTATTTT. This codes for CASTPGQGFTDTQYF. The chain joins TRBV28 to TRBJ2-3; 9 bases match TRBD1. Germline V gives CDR1 MDHEN, CDR2 SYDVKM. The CDR3 has 15 residues. V was pared by 7 bases and J by 2 bases, with 7 bases of the junction left unmatched.

The rearrangement uses TRBV27 and TRBJ1-1; D gene uncertain. This CDR3 region has 14 residues. Trimming removed 4 bases from V and 4 bases from J, with 13 bases in between. Germline CDR1 is MNHEY and CDR2 is SMNVEV (reference sequence). CDR3 nucleotides: TGTGCCAGCAGTTCTGCGATCGGAGGCACTGAAGCTTTCTTT. As protein: CASSSAIGGTEAFF.

The V call is TRBV5-1, the J call TRBJ2-7, with TRBD1 matching 7 bases. CDR1 and CDR2 (germline): SGHRS, YFSETQ. With 0 bases clipped from V and 6 bases from J, the junction kept 6 bases outside the gene matches. The CDR3 runs to 14 residues. The CDR3 is CASSLDRGRGEQYF. The CDR3 DNA sequence: TGCGCCAGCAGCTTGGATAGGGGGCGCGGCGAGCAGTACTTC.

V is TRBV2 and J is TRBJ2-7, with D possibly TRBD1 on 5 matching bases. The CDR3 has 14 residues. Germline lookup yields CDR1 SNHLY and CDR2 FYNNEI. Trimming shortened V by 5 bases and J by 0 bases, and 11 bases separated the two germline ends. The CDR3 loop is CASSTQGSSYEQYF. CDR3 DNA sequence: TGTGCCAGCAGTACCCAGGGTTCCTCCTACGAGCAGTACTTC.

The CDR3 bases are TGTGCCAGCACCGGAGGTAGCGGGAGCAGAGAGACCCAGTACTTC. Amino acid sequence: CASTGGSGSRETQYF. The chain combines TRBV28 with TRBJ2-5; 9 bases align to TRBD2. The CDR3 runs to 15 residues. Trimming removed 7 bases from V and 4 bases from J; junction bases left unmatched: 10. Germline values: CDR1 MDHEN, CDR2 SYDVKM.

This rearrangement joins TRBV29-1 to TRBJ1-1; 7 nucleotides align to TRBD1. V shed 4 bases and J 1 base; nucleotides not matched to a gene: 3. In germline, CDR1 is SQVTM, CDR2 ANQGSEA. This CDR3 spans 13 amino acids. The CDR3 region is CSVVGTANTEAFF. The CDR3 nucleotides read TGCAGCGTTGTCGGGACAGCGAACACTGAAGCTTTCTTT. The variable domain in full, completed from reference TRBV29-1 and TRBJ1-1, reads SAVISQKPSRDICQRGTSLTIQCQVDSQVTMMFWYRQQPGQSLTLIATANQGSEATYESGFVIDKFPISRPNLTFSTLTVSNMSPEDSSIYLCSVVGTANTEAFFGQGTRLTVV.

This rearrangement joins TRBV18 to TRBJ2-5, with D perhaps TRBD2 (5 bases). V dropped 2 bases and J dropped 5 bases, with 18 bases sitting between them. This CDR3 has 16 amino acids. The germline CDR1 and CDR2 sequences are KGHSH and LQKENI. The CDR3, as DNA: TGTGCCAGCTCACCAGGGAGACACAACTTGGGCGAGACCCAGTACTTC. As protein: CASSPGRHNLGETQYF.

On this clone: This CDR3 is also generated by other DNA sequences in the sample. This chain connects TRBV18 to TRBJ2-2, with TRBD1 as a possible D gene (5 bases). Germline CDR1 reads KGHSH; CDR2 reads LQKENI. CDR3 length equals 14 residues. With 3 bases removed from V and 2 bases from J, the gap between germline ends came to 7 bases. This CDR3 reads CASSPGQNTGELFF. The CDR3 bases are TGTGCCAGCTCACCTGGACAAAACACCGGGGAGCTGTTTTTT.

J is TRBJ2-1 and V is TRBV27; 11 bases are shared with TRBD2. The CDR3 totals 14 residues. V lost 10 bases and J lost 7; bases outside the gene matches: 9. CDR1 is MNHEY and CDR2 is SMNVEV in the germline V gene (reference sequence). DNA for the CDR3: TGTGCCACCACCAGACTAGCGGGGAATAATGAGCAGTTCTTC. Translated: CATTRLAGNNEQFF.

The chain employs TRBV5-4 and TRBJ2-5; unclear D gene. CDR3 length: 14 residues. Germline-derived CDR1 and CDR2 are SGHNT and YYREEE (reference sequence). Trimming cost V 0 bases and J 3 bases, with 9 bases left between them. As DNA, the CDR3 is TGTGCCAGCAGCTTGGAAATGCGCGAAGAGACCCAGTACTTC. Translation: CASSLEMREETQYF. Supplemented by reference TRBV5-4 and TRBJ2-5, the full variable domain reads ETGVTQSPTHLIKTRGQQVTLRCSSQSGHNTVSWYQQALGQGPQFIFQYYREEENGRGNFPPRFSGLQFPNYSSELNVNALELDDSALYLCASSLEMREETQYFGPGTRLLVL.

This clone has only a few counts. The chain uses TRBV29-1 and TRBJ1-2; D call uncertain. V was pared by 7 bases and J by 2 bases, with 8 bases between. The germline gives CDR1 SQVTM, CDR2 ANQGSEA. The CDR3 sequence is 11 residues long. The CDR3 reads CSGLQNYGYTF. Written as DNA, the CDR3 is TGCAGCGGACTACAGAACTATGGCTACACCTTC.

The rearrangement joins TRBV18 to TRBJ2-1, with TRBD2 matching over 9 bases. Germline loops: CDR1 KGHSH, CDR2 LQKENI. The CDR3 loop spans 16 amino acids. V shed 0 bases, J shed 4 bases, and the junction held 4 bases outside the gene matches. The CDR3 reads CASSPPREGFYNEQFF. The CDR3 DNA reads as TGTGCCAGCTCACCACCGCGGGAGGGATTTTACAATGAGCAGTTCTTC.

In its sample, this clone was seen once. J is TRBJ2-7 and V is TRBV5-1, with D unresolved. V gave up 0 bases and J gave up 4 bases, with 11 bases separating them. Looked up from germline, CDR1 is SGHRS and CDR2 is YFSETQ. The CDR3 has 14 amino acids. In DNA, the CDR3 is TGCGCCAGCAGCTTGGTCCAGAACAAGTACGAGCAGTACTTC. Translating it yields CASSLVQNKYEQYF.

A word on this clone: Other nucleotide sequences in the sample specify the same CDR3. The chain has TRBV15 and TRBJ2-3; D call uncertain. CDR1 and CDR2 from the germline V gene are LNHNV and YYDKDF (reference sequence). V gave up 2 bases and J gave up 2 bases, with 2 bases separating them. CDR3 length equals 12 residues. The CDR3 nucleotides are TGTGCCACCAGCAGATACACAGATACGCAGTATTTT. Its protein product is CATSRYTDTQYF. Full variable domain (outside the CDR3, taken from reference TRBV15 and TRBJ2-3): DAMVIQNPRYQVTQFGKPVTLSCSQTLNHNVMYWYQQKSSQAPKLLFHYYDKDFNNEADTPDNFQSRRPNTSFCFLDIRSPGLGDTAMYLCATSRYTDTQYFGPGTRLTVL.

The chain employs TRBV5-4 and TRBJ2-2, with 9 bases lining up with TRBD1. CDR3 length: 14 amino acids. Germline V gene data show CDR1 as SGHNT and CDR2 as YYREEE (reference sequence). Trimming removed 3 bases from V and 9 bases from J; junction bases left unmatched: 6. The CDR3 nucleotides are TGTGCCAGCAGCTCTGGACAGGGGATCCGGGAGCTGTTTTTT. This gives the protein CASSSGQGIRELFF.

In DNA, the CDR3 is TGTGCCAGCAGCGTAGCGGGGAGCGGCATGGCCGGGGAGCTGTTTTTT. Amino acid sequence: CASSVAGSGMAGELFF. The chain links TRBV9 to TRBJ2-2; D is perhaps TRBD2 (5 bases). This CDR3 spans 16 amino acids. Germline V gene lookup returns CDR1 SGDLS and CDR2 YYNGEE. Trimming stripped 0 bases from V and 6 bases from J, with 15 bases between.